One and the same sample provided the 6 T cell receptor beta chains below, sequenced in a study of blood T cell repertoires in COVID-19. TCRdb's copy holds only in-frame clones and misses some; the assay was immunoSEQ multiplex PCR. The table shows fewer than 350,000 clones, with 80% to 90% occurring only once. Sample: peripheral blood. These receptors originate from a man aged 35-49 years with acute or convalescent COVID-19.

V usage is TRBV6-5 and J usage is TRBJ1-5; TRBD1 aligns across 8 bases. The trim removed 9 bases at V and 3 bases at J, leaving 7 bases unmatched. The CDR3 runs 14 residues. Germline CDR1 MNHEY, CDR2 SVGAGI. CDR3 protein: CASETGALNQPQHF. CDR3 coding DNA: TGTGCCAGTGAGACAGGGGCCCTCAATCAGCCCCAGCATTTT.

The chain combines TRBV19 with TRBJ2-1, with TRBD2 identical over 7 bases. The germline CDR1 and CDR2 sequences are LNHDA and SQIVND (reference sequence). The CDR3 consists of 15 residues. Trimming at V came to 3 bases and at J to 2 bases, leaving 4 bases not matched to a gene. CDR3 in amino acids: CASSIPGGPYNEQFF. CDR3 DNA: TGTGCCAGTAGTATTCCGGGAGGTCCCTACAATGAGCAGTTCTTC.

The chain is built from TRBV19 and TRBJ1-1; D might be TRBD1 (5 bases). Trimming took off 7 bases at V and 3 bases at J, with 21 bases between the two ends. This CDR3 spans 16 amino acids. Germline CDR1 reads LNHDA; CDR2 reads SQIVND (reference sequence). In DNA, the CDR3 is TGTGCCAGTATGGAGGGAGGGGCGCGGATGGACACTGAAGCTTTCTTT. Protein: CASMEGGARMDTEAFF.

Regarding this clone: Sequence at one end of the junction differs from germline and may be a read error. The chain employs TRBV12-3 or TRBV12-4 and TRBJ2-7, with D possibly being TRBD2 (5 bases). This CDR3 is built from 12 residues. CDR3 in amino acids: CASSIARGEQYF. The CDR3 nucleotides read TGTGCCAGCAGTATAGCCCGGGGAGAGCAGTACTTC.

CDR3 residues: CASEWGGNTDTQYF. The DNA for the CDR3 is TGTGCCAGCGAGTGGGGGGGAAACACAGATACGCAGTATTTT. The V gene is TRBV6-5, the J gene TRBJ2-3; 7 bases align to TRBD2. Trimming at V came to 8 bases and at J to 2 bases, leaving 7 bases not matched to a gene. In germline, CDR1 is MNHEY, CDR2 SVGAGI. This CDR3 spans 14 amino acids.

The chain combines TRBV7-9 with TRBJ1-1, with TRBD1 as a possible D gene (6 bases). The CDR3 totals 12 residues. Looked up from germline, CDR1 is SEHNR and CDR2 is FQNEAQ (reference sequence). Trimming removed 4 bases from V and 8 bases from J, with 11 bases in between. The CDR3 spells CASSWGPGEAFF. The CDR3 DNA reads TGTGCCAGCAGCTGGGGGCCGGGGGAAGCTTTCTTT.